This record concerns one TCR beta chain sequence. Its antigen is not known. Each CDR3 protein is one row after TCRdb ran MiXCR on the multiplex PCR reads. The sample lists 120,000 to 150,000 distinct CDR3 sequences; about 30% were seen once. This specimen belongs to a study of breast tumors, draining lymph nodes, adjacent tissues. V trimming: 0 bases; J trimming: 7 bases; junction bases outside the gene matches: 6. CDR1 and CDR2 from the germline V gene are SNHLY and FYNNEI. CDR3 length equals 16 residues. Breast cancer patients provided tissue from their axillary draining lymph nodes. Study-level findings and limits: Data only fit, rather than demonstrated, lymph node origin of most tumor T cells. Tumor repertoires ranked between lymph nodes and nontumor tissue in diversity, with V and J gene preferences. Findings are consistent with lymph node origin and intratumoral expansion of most tumor T cells. Luminal-like breast cancer showed significantly higher tumor–nontumor repertoire similarity than basal-like.

The sample was axillary lymph node tissue. The clonotype comes from a female donor with breast cancer. Some clones in this sample may be carry-over from other donors' samples. This rearrangement joins TRBV2 to TRBJ2-7; the match to TRBD2 covers 13 bases. CDR3 nucleotides: TGTGCCAGCAGTGAAGCACTAGCGGGGGGGCCCGGAGAGCAGTACTTC. Translated, it gives CASSEALAGGPGEQYF.